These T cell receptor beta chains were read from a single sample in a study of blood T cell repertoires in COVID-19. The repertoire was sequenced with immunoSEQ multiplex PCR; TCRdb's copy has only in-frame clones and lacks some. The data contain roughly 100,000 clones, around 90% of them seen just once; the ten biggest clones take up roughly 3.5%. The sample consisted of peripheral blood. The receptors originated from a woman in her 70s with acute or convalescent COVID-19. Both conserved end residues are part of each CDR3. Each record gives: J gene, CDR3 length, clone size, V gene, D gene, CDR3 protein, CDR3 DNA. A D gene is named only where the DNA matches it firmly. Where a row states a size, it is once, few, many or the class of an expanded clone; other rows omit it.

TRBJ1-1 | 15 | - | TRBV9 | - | CASSRGGAMNTEAFF | TGTGCCAGCAGTCGTGGAGGGGCCATGAACACTGAAGCTTTCTTT
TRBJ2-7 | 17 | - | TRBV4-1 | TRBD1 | CASSQDPSTGLTYEQYF | TGCGCCAGCAGCCAAGATCCGTCGACAGGGCTTACCTACGAGCAGTACTTC
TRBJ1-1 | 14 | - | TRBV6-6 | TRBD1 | CASTPHDRDTEAFF | TGTGCCAGCACCCCCCACGACAGGGACACTGAAGCTTTCTTT
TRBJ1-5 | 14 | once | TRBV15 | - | CATSAKGLYQPQHF | TGTGCCACCAGCGCCAAAGGACTTTATCAGCCCCAGCATTTT
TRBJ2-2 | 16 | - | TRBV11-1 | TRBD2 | CASSLEAGANTGELFF | TGTGCCAGCAGCTTAGAAGCGGGGGCGAACACCGGGGAGCTGTTTTTT
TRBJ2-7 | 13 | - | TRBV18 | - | CASSPGLAYEQYF | TGTGCCAGCTCACCGGGACTCGCCTACGAGCAGTACTTC
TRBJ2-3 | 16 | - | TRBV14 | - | CASSPRDSRRSDTQYF | TGTGCCAGCAGCCCGAGGGACTCACGAAGGTCAGATACGCAGTATTTT
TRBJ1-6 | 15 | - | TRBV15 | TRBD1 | CATSNRGQGNSPLHF | TGTGCCACCAGCAACAGGGGGCAAGGCAATTCACCCCTCCACTTT
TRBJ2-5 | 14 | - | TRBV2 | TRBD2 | CASRRGLAQETQYF | TGTGCCAGCAGACGTGGACTAGCGCAGGAGACCCAGTACTTC
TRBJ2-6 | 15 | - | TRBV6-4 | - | CASSEGAAGANVLTF | TGTGCCAGCAGTGAAGGGGCTGCTGGGGCCAACGTCCTGACTTTC